This T cell receptor (beta chain) is drawn from a study of cytomegalovirus exposure and HLA in healthy donors. For the study at large: The 110 million or so unique TCR beta sequences, from roughly 170 million T cells, were found by an earlier analysis. Findings and caveats of the study: Within the data, a cluster of highly shared sequence variants was likely a sequencing artifact. Productive status was seen about 87% or about 30% of the time for most TCR beta V segments in an earlier analysis.

With regard to this clone: The antigen is not known.

Germline assignment: CDR1 SGHRS and CDR2 YFSETQ. Trimming removed 4 bases at V and 3 bases at J, with 7 bases between. This CDR3 has 13 residues. PCR was performed using 60 Vbeta and 13 Jbeta primers. Measured with immunoSEQ multiplex PCR; TCRdb has only the in-frame clones, and not every one. Of about 94,000 clones in the sample, roughly 73% were seen once. This rearrangement joins TRBV5-1 to TRBJ1-4; D remains unclear. The TCR originated in a woman aged 40-49 years in good health and CMV-seronegative. The sequenced sample was PBMCs. The CDR3 reads CASSPSANEKLFF. CDR3 in DNA: TGCGCCAGCAGCCCCTCGGCTAATGAAAAACTGTTTTTT.